A single sample gave rise to the 24 T cell receptor beta chains below, sequenced in a study of blood T cells in healthy people across ages. The authors ran a second PCR of about 6 to 12 cycles using a sample-barcoded 5' primer and a J-beta primer mix. From the 5' RACE reads, TCRdb called clonotypes with MiXCR, one entry per CDR3 protein. Of roughly 1,800,000 distinct CDR3 sequences detected, about 50% appear once; the ten largest clones hold over 2%. Sequencing was carried out using blood. The receptors stem from a woman aged 40 to 50 in good health.

The V gene is TRBV12-3 or TRBV12-4, the J gene TRBJ2-3; D is unresolved. Trimming stripped 4 bases from V and 8 bases from J, with 10 bases between. The CDR3 is 12 amino acids. Here the CDR3 reads CASSSSSLTQYF. CDR3 nucleotides: TGTGCCAGCAGTTCCTCCTCCCTTACGCAGTATTTT.

The chain is built from TRBV5-1 and TRBJ2-1; 9 positions match TRBD2. J gave up 5 bases and V 2 bases, and 11 bases lay outside the gene matches. Germline V gene lookup returns CDR1 SGHRS and CDR2 YFSETQ. This CDR3 region has 17 residues. This CDR3 is CASSLRMTSGPNNEQFF. Written as DNA, the CDR3 is TGCGCCAGCAGCTTACGGATGACTAGCGGCCCGAACAATGAGCAGTTCTTC. Supplemented by reference TRBV5-1 and TRBJ2-1, the full variable domain reads KAGVTQTPRYLIKTRGQQVTLSCSPISGHRSVSWYQQTPGQGLQFLFEYFSETQRNKGNFPGRFSGRQFSNSRSEMNVSTLELGDSALYLCASSLRMTSGPNNEQFFGPGTRLTVL.

V usage is TRBV7-9 and J usage is TRBJ2-5, with D tentatively TRBD2 (5 bases). The CDR3 runs 15 residues. Germline CDR1 is SEHNR and CDR2 is FQNEAQ (reference sequence). Trimming removed 5 bases at V and 0 bases at J, with 13 bases between. Here the CDR3 DNA reads TGTGCCAGCAGCCGGCGGGCAGCCAACCAAGAGACCCAGTACTTC. It is translated as CASSRRAANQETQYF.

The rearrangement uses TRBV25-1 and TRBJ1-1; D is unclear. CDR1 is MGHDK, CDR2 SYGVNS, per germline. The ends were cut back, 0 bases at V and 4 bases at J, with 12 bases in the middle. This CDR3 spans 15 amino acids. The CDR3: CASSEYGRVGTEAFF. CDR3 in DNA: TGTGCCAGCAGTGAATACGGGAGGGTAGGCACTGAAGCTTTCTTT.

V is TRBV10-3 and J is TRBJ2-3; D is uncertain. V dropped 6 bases and J dropped 4 bases, with 11 bases sitting between them. CDR1 is ENHRY and CDR2 is SYGVKD in the germline V gene. The CDR3 contains 13 residues. For the CDR3, the DNA is TGTGCCATCAGCGTAGAGGCAGCAGATACGCAGTATTTT. Translating gives CAISVEAADTQYF.

This clonotype has more than one count but fewer than ten. This chain uses TRBV6-1 with TRBJ2-5; 14 nucleotides match TRBD2. Losses at the gene ends were 6 bases for V and 3 bases for J; bases not matched to a gene: 0. The CDR3 sequence is 14 residues long. Per germline, CDR1 MNHNS and CDR2 SASEGT. The CDR3 sequence: CASRTSGGEETQYF. As DNA, the CDR3 is TGTGCCAGCAGGACTAGCGGGGGGGAAGAGACCCAGTACTTC.

This chain links TRBV20-1 with TRBJ2-1; 13 bases are a match to TRBD2. The trim removed 5 bases at V and 5 bases at J, leaving 3 bases unmatched. This CDR3 has 14 amino acids. Germline V gene sequence: CDR1 DFQATT, CDR2 SNEGSKA (reference sequence). The CDR3 reads CSADTSGGDNEQFF. CDR3 nucleotides: TGCAGTGCTGATACTAGCGGGGGGGACAATGAGCAGTTCTTC.

A remark on this clonotype: A much more abundant neighbour one base away suggests this may be a read error. V and J are TRBV9 and TRBJ2-5; possibly TRBD2 for D (5 bases). Germline V gives CDR1 SGDLS, CDR2 YYNGEE. The CDR3 spans 13 residues. The CDR3, as DNA: TGTGCCAGCAGCGCGGGAAACCAAGAGACCCGGTACTTC. It yields the protein CASSAGNQETRYF.

V is TRBV27 and J is TRBJ2-3, with a tentative D call TRBD2 (6 bases). Trimming took off 5 bases at V and 0 bases at J, with 15 bases between the two ends. The germline V gene encodes CDR1 MNHEY and CDR2 SMNVEV (reference sequence). This CDR3 region has 16 residues. The CDR3 DNA reads as TGTGCCAGCAGTCTCTTAACGGGGAGGAGCACAGATACGCAGTATTTT. Its translation: CASSLLTGRSTDTQYF.

V and J are TRBV12-3 or TRBV12-4 and TRBJ2-3, with 7 bases that match TRBD2. With V trimmed by 3 bases and J by 6 bases, 6 bases remained unmatched. The CDR3 runs 14 residues. CDR3 in DNA: TGTGCCAGCAGTTTTGGGAGCGGGGCGGATACGCAGTATTTT. It yields the protein CASSFGSGADTQYF.

This chain links TRBV4-2 with TRBJ2-7; tentative D call: TRBD1 (7 bases). CDR1 LGHNA and CDR2 YNFKEQ come from the germline V gene. V was shortened by 3 bases and J by 6 bases, with 27 bases between the two germline ends. CDR3 length equals 18 residues. The CDR3 sequence is CASSQYWPGADRIREQYF. The CDR3 DNA reads as TGTGCCAGCAGCCAGTACTGGCCGGGGGCGGACAGGATACGCGAGCAGTACTTC.

This clonotype came up a few times. This chain connects TRBV29-1 to TRBJ2-5; 7 positions agree with TRBD1. Judging by the DNA end, TRBJ2-7 fits better; the J call may be wrong. Germline assignment: CDR1 SQVTM and CDR2 ANQGSEA. This CDR3 spans 12 amino acids. Here the CDR3 reads CSVDMGQCEQYF. The CDR3 DNA sequence: TGCAGCGTTGATATGGGACAGTGCGAGCAGTACTTC.

This clonotype came up many times. This chain joins TRBV20-1 and TRBJ2-4, with TRBD2 as a possible D gene (5 bases). The CDR3 runs to 15 residues. Trimming pared 3 bases from V and 0 bases from J, leaving 12 bases between. Germline CDR1 is DFQATT and CDR2 is SNEGSKA (reference sequence). Here the CDR3 reads CSASPGDGAKNIQYF. The CDR3 DNA reads TGCAGTGCTAGCCCCGGGGATGGAGCCAAAAACATTCAGTACTTC.

V is TRBV29-1 and J is TRBJ2-2, with 9 bases aligning to TRBD1. This CDR3 is 14 amino acids long. Germline V CDR1 and CDR2: SQVTM, ANQGSEA. Trimming cost V 6 bases and J 5 bases; bases outside gene matches: 7. The CDR3 region is CSVAQGALTGELFF. CDR3 sequence (DNA): TGCAGCGTAGCACAGGGGGCGCTGACCGGGGAGCTGTTTTTT.

The chain employs TRBV20-1 and TRBJ2-4; D is possibly TRBD1 (6 bases). The V and J ends lost 5 bases and 0 bases respectively, with 11 bases between them. Per germline, CDR1 DFQATT and CDR2 SNEGSKA (reference sequence). This CDR3 contains 14 residues. The DNA of the CDR3 is TGCAGTGCTGACGCAGGGGTAGCCAAAAACATTCAGTACTTC. Its protein product is CSADAGVAKNIQYF.

The chain recombines TRBV2 with TRBJ1-6, with a weak D call TRBD1 (5 bases). The ends were cut back, 2 bases at V and 7 bases at J, with 12 bases in the middle. The length of the CDR3 is 15 residues. Germline V gene sequence: CDR1 SNHLY, CDR2 FYNNEI. The CDR3 sequence is CASSESRAGNSPLHF. The CDR3 DNA reads as TGTGCCAGCAGTGAATCCAGGGCTGGCAATTCACCCCTCCACTTT.

This clonotype has more than one count but fewer than ten. V is TRBV20-1 and J is TRBJ2-3; 8 bases match TRBD1. The CDR3 contains 13 residues. Germline loops: CDR1 DFQATT, CDR2 SNEGSKA (reference sequence). V gave up 6 bases and J gave up 0 bases; unmatched junction bases: 2. The CDR3 region has the DNA TGCAGTGCCCAGGGGGCTAGCACAGATACGCAGTATTTT. Translation gives CSAQGASTDTQYF.

V and J are TRBV4-3 and TRBJ2-1, with D tentatively TRBD1 (5 bases). V was shortened by 0 bases and J by 8 bases, with 14 bases between the two germline ends. This CDR3 spans 15 amino acids. Germline V gene lookup returns CDR1 LGHNA and CDR2 YSLEER. The CDR3 DNA reads as TGCGCCAGCAGCCAAGAGGCTAGACAGTCCGATGAGCAGTTCTTC. Its protein product is CASSQEARQSDEQFF.

For this clonotype: A read error may account for a junction end that differs from germline. This rearrangement joins TRBV28 to TRBJ2-7, with 9 positions matching TRBD1. Looked up from germline, CDR1 is MDHEN and CDR2 is SYDVKM. The length of the CDR3 is 15 residues. This CDR3 reads CARSRAGTGTYEQYF. For the CDR3, the DNA is TGTGCCCGCAGCCGTGCCGGGACAGGGACGTACGAGCAGTACTTC. The whole variable domain, remainder taken from reference TRBV28 and TRBJ2-7, is DVKVTQSSRYLVKRTGEKVFLECVQDMDHENMFWYRQDPGLGLRLIYFSYDVKMKEKGDIPEGYSVSREKKERFSLILESASTNQTSMYLCARSRAGTGTYEQYFGPGTRLTVT.

This clonotype occurred a few times. The V gene is TRBV6-2 or TRBV6-3, the J gene TRBJ2-7; the match to TRBD1 covers 10 bases. The CDR3 length is 17 residues. V lost 7 bases to trimming and J lost 2 bases; unmatched junction nucleotides: 14. The V gene's germline CDR1 is MNHEY and CDR2 SVGEGT. This chain's CDR3 is CASNPDRGRIVAYEQYF. In nucleotides, the CDR3 is TGTGCCAGCAACCCTGACAGGGGGCGTATTGTAGCCTACGAGCAGTACTTC.

V and J are TRBV7-8 and TRBJ1-4; the match to TRBD1 covers 8 bases. The V gene's germline CDR1 is SGHVS and CDR2 FQNEAQ. V shed 3 bases, J shed 5 bases, and the junction held 8 bases outside the gene matches. The CDR3 length is 16 residues. CDR3 DNA sequence: TGTGCCAGCAGCTTGGGCGACAGGGGTTTAAATGAAAAACTGTTTTTT. Translated, it gives CASSLGDRGLNEKLFF. Based on the CDR3 plus reference TRBV7-8 and TRBJ1-4, the full variable domain is GAGVSQSPRYKVAKRGQDVALRCDPISGHVSLFWYQQALGQGPEFLTYFQNEAQLDKSGLPSDRFFAERPEGSVSTLKIQRTQQEDSAVYLCASSLGDRGLNEKLFFGSGTQLSVL.

V gene TRBV6-1 combines with J gene TRBJ1-2; D is unresolved. The CDR3 consists of 13 residues. The ends were cut back, 3 bases at V and 4 bases at J, with 9 bases in the middle. In germline, CDR1 is MNHNS, CDR2 SASEGT. The CDR3 coding sequence is TGTGCCAGCAGTGAGGAGGGAACCTATGGCTACACCTTC. This codes for CASSEEGTYGYTF.

This chain uses TRBV28 with TRBJ2-5, with 10 bases aligning to TRBD1. The CDR3 totals 15 residues. V was clipped by 5 bases and J by 4 bases; unmatched bases: 7. The V gene's germline CDR1 is MDHEN and CDR2 SYDVKM. CDR3 sequence reads: CASSAADRGRETQYF. The CDR3 nucleotides are TGTGCCAGCAGTGCCGCAGACAGGGGGCGAGAGACCCAGTACTTC.

The V call is TRBV5-1, the J call TRBJ1-2, with 7 nucleotides matching TRBD1. Germline CDR1 and CDR2: SGHRS and YFSETQ. J gave up 2 bases and V 4 bases, and 11 bases lay outside the gene matches. The CDR3 is made up of 16 amino acids. CDR3 residues: CASSGTLTGPNYGYTF. Here the CDR3 DNA reads TGCGCCAGCAGCGGAACATTGACAGGGCCCAACTATGGCTACACCTTC.